A single T cell receptor beta chain is shown here with its context. No antigen is known for it. The data originate from a study of T cell repertoires in cytomegalovirus infection. Overall study findings and caveats: Cumulative public TCR beta family frequency identified CMV carriers with the relevant HLA.

The CDR3 length is 14 residues. The V end lost 1 base, the J end lost 5 bases, and 11 bases lay between the germline ends. Germline-derived CDR1 and CDR2 are LGHNA and YSLEER. TCRdb re-called the reads through MiXCR, storing one row per CDR3 protein. This sample has fewer than 650,000 distinct CDR3 sequences, with 40% found just once. The genes are TRBV4-3 and TRBJ1-2; D is perhaps TRBD1 (6 bases). Material: cultured PBMCs, obtained from culture after CMV antigen stimulation. The TCR comes from a human donor in good health (CMV status not recorded). Some clones in this sample may be carry-over from other donors' samples. The CDR3 DNA reads TGCGCCAGCAGCCAAGTGACAGGAGTTTATGGCTACACCTTC. As protein: CASSQVTGVYGYTF.